These 14 T cell receptor beta chains were sequenced from one sample in a study of neurological immune-mediated disorders. TCRdb recomputed calls from the 5' RACE reads with MiXCR, one row per CDR3 protein. Among approximately 30,000 distinct CDR3 sequences listed, 15% were seen once. Sequenced input: PBMCs. The receptors originated from a man between 65 and 79 years old in good health.

V and J are TRBV18 and TRBJ1-5; D is undetermined. CDR3 length equals 13 residues. Germline values: CDR1 KGHSH, CDR2 LQKENI. V was shortened by 1 base and J by 3 bases, with 4 bases between the two germline ends. The CDR3 reads CASSPQSNQPQHF. CDR3 nucleotides: TGTGCCAGCTCACCACAGTCCAATCAGCCCCAGCATTTT.

This clonotype has a count of ten or more. V is TRBV7-2 and J is TRBJ1-2; a possible D gene is TRBD1 (5 bases). The germline V gene encodes CDR1 SGHTA and CDR2 FQGNSA. The V end was cut by 2 bases, the J end by 4 bases, with 20 bases between. The CDR3 is 17 amino acids. DNA of the CDR3: TGTGCCAGCAGCTTAAAACGACAGTTCGGTTCTACCTATGGCTACACCTTC. Its translation is CASSLKRQFGSTYGYTF.

At least ten counts were recorded for this clonotype. The V and J genes are TRBV12-3 or TRBV12-4 and TRBJ2-1, with TRBD2 matching over 12 bases. The trim removed 7 bases at V and 9 bases at J, leaving 13 bases unmatched. CDR3 length: 16 amino acids. CDR3 loop: CASTLASGGAVSEQFF. CDR3 in DNA: TGTGCCAGCACCTTAGCTAGCGGGGGGGCAGTAAGTGAGCAGTTCTTC.

In its sample, this clonotype was seen many times. The chain uses TRBV20-1 and TRBJ1-4, with no clear D. The length of the CDR3 is 12 residues. CDR1 is DFQATT, CDR2 SNEGSKA, per germline (reference sequence). Trimming left V 3 bases short and J 8 bases short, with 10 bases between. The CDR3 nucleotides are TGCAGTGCTAGTAGATATGGGGAAAAACTGTTTTTT. Translating gives CSASRYGEKLFF.

This clonotype was seen at least ten times. V is TRBV7-2 and J is TRBJ1-2; a possible D gene is TRBD1 (6 bases). The length of the CDR3 is 14 residues. Germline loops: CDR1 SGHTA, CDR2 FQGNSA. Deletions cut 5 bases from V and 4 bases from J, with 14 bases between. CDR3 protein: CASSPWTDPYGYTF. The CDR3 region has the DNA TGTGCCAGCAGCCCCTGGACAGATCCCTATGGCTACACCTTC.

Many counts were recorded for this clonotype. V gene TRBV5-1 combines with J gene TRBJ2-1, with 8 bases lining up with TRBD1. The CDR3 length is 15 residues. Germline loops: CDR1 SGHRS, CDR2 YFSETQ. The V gene end was trimmed by 4 bases and the J gene end by 4 bases; junction bases not matched to a gene: 7. CDR3 sequence reads: CASSPGGTGYNEQFF. The CDR3 DNA is TGCGCCAGCAGCCCTGGAGGGACAGGTTACAATGAGCAGTTCTTC. Using reference TRBV5-1 and TRBJ2-1 for the parts outside the CDR3, the full variable domain is KAGVTQTPRYLIKTRGQQVTLSCSPISGHRSVSWYQQTPGQGLQFLFEYFSETQRNKGNFPGRFSGRQFSNSRSEMNVSTLELGDSALYLCASSPGGTGYNEQFFGPGTRLTVL.

The sample holds many counts of this clonotype. This chain's CDR3 is CASSLFHEQYF. CDR3 in DNA: TGTGCCAGCAGCTTATTCCACGAGCAGTACTTC. The rearrangement uses TRBV7-7 and TRBJ2-7; D not resolved. CDR1 SSHAT and CDR2 FNYEAQ come from the germline V gene (reference sequence). Between the trimmed V and J ends, which lost 2 bases and 5 bases, there was a span of 4 bases. The CDR3 is 11 residues long.

The gene calls are TRBV12-3 or TRBV12-4 and TRBJ2-7, with 11 bases that match TRBD2. The CDR3 runs to 15 residues. The J segment lost 3 bases and the V segment lost 5 bases, leaving 6 bases of the junction unmatched. CDR3 in DNA: TGTGCCAGCAGTGTAATAGCGGGGGGGCACTACGAGCAGTACTTC. Protein product: CASSVIAGGHYEQYF.

This clonotype has at least ten counts. This chain links TRBV29-1 with TRBJ2-7; no clear D gene. Per the germline V gene, CDR1 is SQVTM and CDR2 is ANQGSEA. The CDR3 totals 11 residues. Deletions cut 8 bases from V and 0 bases from J, with 8 bases between. The CDR3 region is CSSRSSYEQYF. CDR3 sequence (DNA): TGCAGCTCGAGGTCCTCCTACGAGCAGTACTTC.

This clonotype was counted ten times or more. The CDR3 nucleotides read TGCAGCGTACAGGGGCAAAGCAATCAGCCCCAGCATTTT. Its protein product is CSVQGQSNQPQHF. J is TRBJ1-5 and V is TRBV29-1; 7 bases are shared with TRBD1. The CDR3 has 13 amino acids. The V segment lost 6 bases and the J segment 1 base; nucleotides outside the gene matches: 3. CDR1 and CDR2 (germline): SQVTM, ANQGSEA. Full variable domain (remainder filled in from reference TRBV29-1 and TRBJ1-5): SAVISQKPSRDICQRGTSLTIQCQVDSQVTMMFWYRQQPGQSLTLIATANQGSEATYESGFVIDKFPISRPNLTFSTLTVSNMSPEDSSIYLCSVQGQSNQPQHFGDGTRLSIL.

J is TRBJ2-7 and V is TRBV5-4, with 8 bases matching TRBD1. This CDR3 is built from 14 residues. With 0 bases clipped from V and 7 bases from J, the junction kept 6 bases outside the gene matches. Germline lookup yields CDR1 SGHNT and CDR2 YYREEE (reference sequence). As DNA, the CDR3 is TGTGCCAGCAGCTTGGGGACAGGGTCTCGGGAGCAGTACTTC. Amino acids: CASSLGTGSREQYF.

This clonotype was seen ten or more times. V is TRBV20-1 and J is TRBJ1-2; 7 bases agree with TRBD1. Germline assignment: CDR1 DFQATT and CDR2 SNEGSKA (reference sequence). The CDR3 consists of 16 residues. V trimming: 3 bases; J trimming: 0 bases; junction bases outside the gene matches: 10. CDR3 region: CSARVTGQLSNYGYTF. Written as DNA, the CDR3 is TGCAGTGCTAGGGTGACGGGACAGTTATCTAACTATGGCTACACCTTC.

This clonotype was observed many times. This chain links TRBV20-1 with TRBJ2-2; D may be TRBD1 or TRBD2 (5 bases each). The CDR3 spans 16 residues. The V and J ends lost 1 base and 5 bases respectively, with 17 bases between them. The germline V gene has CDR1 DFQATT and CDR2 SNEGSKA (reference sequence). The CDR3 bases are TGCAGTGCTAGAGCTCTCGAGAGGGGCGGGACCGGGGAGCTGTTTTTT. It yields the protein CSARALERGGTGELFF.

The rearrangement joins TRBV5-1 to TRBJ2-3; 9 bases are shared with TRBD2. CDR3 length: 16 amino acids. CDR1 and CDR2 (germline): SGHRS, YFSETQ. J gave up 3 bases and V 0 bases, and 5 bases lay outside the gene matches. CDR3 nucleotides: TGCGCCAGCAGCTTGGGGCTAGCGGGGCCTACAGATACGCAGTATTTT. Its protein is CASSLGLAGPTDTQYF.